This is a list of T cell receptor beta chains from one sample in a study of regulatory T cells in long-lasting Graves disease. TCRdb processed the multiplex PCR reads anew with MiXCR; each CDR3 protein has one entry. The table records roughly 400,000 distinct CDR3 sequences, about 15% of them present only once. The same sample was also used in a study of T cells in Graves' hyperthyroidism and ophthalmopathy.

Here the sequenced sample was peripheral blood mononuclear cells (PBMCs), taken at new diagnosis, from a patient treated with antithyroid drugs. The receptors shown here come from a woman between 18 and 29 years old with Graves disease. Each CDR3 is given with its conserved first and last residue. Fields, in order: D gene, V gene, CDR3 protein. D genes are given only for firm matches.

>.|TRBV27
CASRSTSAGTNSPLHF
>TRBD2|TRBV30
CAWSRGTSGIRDTQYF
>TRBD2|TRBV28
CASSIFRQSGTPFSYEQYF
>.|TRBV5-1
CASSLVEGMAFF
>TRBD1|TRBV20-1
CSARDPGTGEKNEQFF
>.|TRBV2
CASSGWTSTIFNEKLFF
>TRBD1|TRBV6-2/TRBV6-3
CASSQTGTVLYEQYF
>.|TRBV5-1
CASSNGARAGYEQYF
>TRBD2|TRBV6-2/TRBV6-3
CASSLDLYSGGKNEQFF
>.|TRBV20-1
CSAGAKGGLIYEQYF
>TRBD1|TRBV29-1
CSVGQGAGELFF
>.|TRBV20-1
CSVQLTQETQYF